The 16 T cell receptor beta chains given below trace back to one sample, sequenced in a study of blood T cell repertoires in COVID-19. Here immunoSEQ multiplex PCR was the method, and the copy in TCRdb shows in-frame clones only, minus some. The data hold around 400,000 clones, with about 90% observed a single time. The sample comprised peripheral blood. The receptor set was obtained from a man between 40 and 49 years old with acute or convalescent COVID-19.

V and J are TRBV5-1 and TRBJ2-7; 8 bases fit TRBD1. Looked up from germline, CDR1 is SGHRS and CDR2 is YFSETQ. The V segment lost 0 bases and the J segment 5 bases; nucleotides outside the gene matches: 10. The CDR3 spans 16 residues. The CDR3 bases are TGCGCCAGCAGCTTGGTCCCACAGGGGGTCGGCCACGAGCAGTACTTC. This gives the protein CASSLVPQGVGHEQYF.

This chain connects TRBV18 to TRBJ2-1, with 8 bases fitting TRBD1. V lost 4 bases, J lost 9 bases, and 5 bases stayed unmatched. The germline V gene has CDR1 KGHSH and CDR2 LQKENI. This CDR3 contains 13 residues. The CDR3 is CASSRTGNVEQFF. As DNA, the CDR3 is TGTGCCAGCTCACGGACAGGGAATGTTGAGCAGTTCTTC.

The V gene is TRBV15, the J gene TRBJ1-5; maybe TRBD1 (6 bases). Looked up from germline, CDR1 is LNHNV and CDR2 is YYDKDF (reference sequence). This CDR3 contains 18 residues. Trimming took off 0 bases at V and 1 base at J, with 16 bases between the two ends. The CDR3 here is CATSRDLQGRWSNQPQHF. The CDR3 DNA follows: TGTGCCACCAGCAGAGATCTACAGGGTCGGTGGAGCAATCAGCCCCAGCATTTT. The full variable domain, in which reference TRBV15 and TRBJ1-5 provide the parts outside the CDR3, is DAMVIQNPRYQVTQFGKPVTLSCSQTLNHNVMYWYQQKSSQAPKLLFHYYDKDFNNEADTPDNFQSRRPNTSFCFLDIRSPGLGDTAMYLCATSRDLQGRWSNQPQHFGDGTRLSIL.

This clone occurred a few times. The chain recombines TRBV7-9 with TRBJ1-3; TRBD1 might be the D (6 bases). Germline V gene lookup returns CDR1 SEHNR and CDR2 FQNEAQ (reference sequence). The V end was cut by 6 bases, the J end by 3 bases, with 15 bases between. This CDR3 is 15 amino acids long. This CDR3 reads CASRATTGDGNTIYF. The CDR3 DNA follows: TGTGCCAGCAGGGCGACGACAGGTGATGGAAACACCATATATTTT.

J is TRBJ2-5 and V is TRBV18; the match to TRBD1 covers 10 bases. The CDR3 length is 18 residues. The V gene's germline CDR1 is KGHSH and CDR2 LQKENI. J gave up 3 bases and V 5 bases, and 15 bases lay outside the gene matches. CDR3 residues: CASSRTRTGGVSEETQYF. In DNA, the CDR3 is TGTGCCAGCTCAAGAACTCGGACAGGGGGGGTGAGTGAAGAGACCCAGTACTTC.

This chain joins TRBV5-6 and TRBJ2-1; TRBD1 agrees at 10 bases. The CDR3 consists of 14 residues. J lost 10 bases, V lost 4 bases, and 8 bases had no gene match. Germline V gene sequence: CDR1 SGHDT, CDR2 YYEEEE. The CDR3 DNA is TGTGCCAGCAGCCTAGGGACAGGGGAATACGAGCAGTTCTTC. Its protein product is CASSLGTGEYEQFF.

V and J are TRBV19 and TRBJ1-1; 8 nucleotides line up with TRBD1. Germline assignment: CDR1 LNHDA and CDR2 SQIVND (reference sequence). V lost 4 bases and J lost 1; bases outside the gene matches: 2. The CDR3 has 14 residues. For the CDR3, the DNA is TGTGCCAGTAGTACACAGGGGGGGAACACTGAAGCTTTCTTT. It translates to CASSTQGGNTEAFF.

CDR3 amino acids: CASSFGRTGGVGETQYF. CDR3 nucleotides: TGTGCCAGCAGTTTCGGTCGGACAGGGGGCGTTGGAGAGACCCAGTACTTC. This sequence joins TRBV27 and TRBJ2-5; 11 bases agree with TRBD1. CDR3 length: 17 residues. V lost 3 bases to trimming and J lost 4 bases; unmatched junction nucleotides: 10. The germline gives CDR1 MNHEY, CDR2 SMNVEV (reference sequence).

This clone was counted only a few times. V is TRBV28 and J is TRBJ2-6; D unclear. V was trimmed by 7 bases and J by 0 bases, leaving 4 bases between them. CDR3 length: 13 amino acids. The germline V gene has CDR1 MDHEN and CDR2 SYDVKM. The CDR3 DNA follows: TGTGCCAGCACAGTCTCTGGGGCCAACGTCCTGACTTTC. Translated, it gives CASTVSGANVLTF. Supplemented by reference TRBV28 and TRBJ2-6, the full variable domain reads DVKVTQSSRYLVKRTGEKVFLECVQDMDHENMFWYRQDPGLGLRLIYFSYDVKMKEKGDIPEGYSVSREKKERFSLILESASTNQTSMYLCASTVSGANVLTFGAGSRLTVL.

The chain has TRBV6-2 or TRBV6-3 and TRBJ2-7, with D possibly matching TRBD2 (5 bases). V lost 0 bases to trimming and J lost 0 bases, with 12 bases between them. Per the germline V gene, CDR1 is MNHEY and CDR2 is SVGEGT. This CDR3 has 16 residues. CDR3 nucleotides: TGTGCCAGCAGTTACTCGAACAGAGGGAGCTCCTACGAGCAGTACTTC. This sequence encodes CASSYSNRGSSYEQYF.

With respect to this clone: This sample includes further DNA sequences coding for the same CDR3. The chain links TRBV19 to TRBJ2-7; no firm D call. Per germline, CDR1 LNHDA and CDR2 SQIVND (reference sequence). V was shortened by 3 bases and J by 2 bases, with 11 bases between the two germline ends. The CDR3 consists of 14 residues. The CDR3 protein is CASSMGTEPYEQYF. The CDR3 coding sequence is TGTGCCAGTAGTATGGGTACAGAACCCTACGAGCAGTACTTC.

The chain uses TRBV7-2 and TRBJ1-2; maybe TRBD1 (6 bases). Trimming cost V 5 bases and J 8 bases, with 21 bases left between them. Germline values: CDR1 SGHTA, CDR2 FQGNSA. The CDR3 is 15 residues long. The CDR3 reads CASSALDRILGGYTF. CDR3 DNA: TGTGCCAGCAGCGCCCTTGACAGGATCCTGGGGGGCTACACCTTC.

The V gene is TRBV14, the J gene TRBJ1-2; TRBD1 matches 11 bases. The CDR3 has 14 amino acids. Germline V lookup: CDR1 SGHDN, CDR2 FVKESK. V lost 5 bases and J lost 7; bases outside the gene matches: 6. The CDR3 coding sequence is TGTGCCAGCAGCGCATCCGGGACAGGGGGTGGCTACACCTTC. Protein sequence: CASSASGTGGGYTF.

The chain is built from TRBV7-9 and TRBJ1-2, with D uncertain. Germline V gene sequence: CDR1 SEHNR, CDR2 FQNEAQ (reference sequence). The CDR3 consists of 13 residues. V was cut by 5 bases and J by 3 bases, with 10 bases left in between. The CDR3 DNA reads TGTGCCAGCAGCCCTGATGAGTACTATGGCTACACCTTC. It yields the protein CASSPDEYYGYTF.

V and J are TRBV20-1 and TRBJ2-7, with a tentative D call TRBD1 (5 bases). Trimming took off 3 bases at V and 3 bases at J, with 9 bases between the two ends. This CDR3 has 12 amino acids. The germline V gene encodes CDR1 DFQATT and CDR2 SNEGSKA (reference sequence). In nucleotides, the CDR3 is TGCAGTGCTAGTACAGGTGGCTACGAGCAGTACTTC. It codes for CSASTGGYEQYF.

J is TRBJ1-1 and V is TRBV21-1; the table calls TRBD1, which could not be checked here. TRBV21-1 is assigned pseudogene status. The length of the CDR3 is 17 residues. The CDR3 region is CASSLQSSRDMNTEAFF. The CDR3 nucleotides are TGTGCCAGCAGCTTACAAAGTAGCAGGGACATGAACACTGAAGCTTTCTTT.